This T cell receptor (beta chain) was documented in a study of cytomegalovirus exposure and HLA in healthy donors. Regarding the study as a whole: Sequences of the TCR beta chain were said to predict the HLA-A and HLA-B alleles of most subjects accurately.

A note on this clone: What it binds is not known.

The PCR used 60 Vbeta and 13 Jbeta primers. As processed by the authors: As a later analysis found, there were 78 million or so unique TCR beta chains, of which about 10 million were shared. The assay was immunoSEQ multiplex PCR, and TCRdb's table has in-frame clones only and misses some. The V and J calls and the clone size are those of that table, but D and trimming were determined from the DNA. This sample contains over 100,000 clones. Sequencing was done on a sample of PBMCs. This receptor was taken from a man aged 18-30 years in good health and CMV-seronegative.

CDR3 region: CSVANVGGRSYEQYF. CDR3 DNA: TGCAGCGTTGCCAATGTAGGGGGCCGCTCCTACGAGCAGTACTTC. The V and J genes are TRBV29-1 and TRBJ2-7, with 7 nucleotides matching TRBD1. J gave up 0 bases and V 4 bases, and 9 bases lay outside the gene matches. From germline, CDR1 is SQVTM and CDR2 ANQGSEA. This CDR3 is 15 amino acids long.